This entry features one T cell receptor beta chain sequence. The clone's antigen remains unknown. No clone much larger than this one lies a single base away; base qualities are absent. Whole blood was collected in K2EDTA tubes by collaborating institutions according to the institutions' own protocols. For TCRbeta analysis, collaborators shipped samples as frozen whole blood, isolated PBMCs, or DNA extracted from either of those sample types. The germline V gene gives CDR1 as SGHRS and CDR2 as YFSETQ. V is clipped by 0 bases and J by 1 base, and the sequence between their germline boundaries is 11 bases long. From cysteine to phenylalanine, the CDR3 is 16 amino acids long. Of all the DNA, just the CDR3 is kept, 48 bases in frame from base 1. The data derive from a study of blood T cell repertoires in COVID-19 (dated by TCRdb to about 2020). Background on the whole study: Collaborator samples came from the United States, Italy and Spain and covered acute and convalescent phases of COVID-19. The material from the prospective study consisted of cDNA or gDNA derived from T cells, B-cell-depleted T cells, or PBMCs. Subjects who had been exposed to COVID-19, were actively infected with it, or had recovered from it provided the deeply sampled blood TCRbeta repertoires that made up the dataset. The repertoires were released in a freely available public database meant as a resource for research on the immune response to SARS-CoV-2. The samples were drawn from the first 160 participants of the ongoing ImmuneRACE study and from under 1,500 subjects provided by 6 global collaborators. Sample metadata almost always included a de-identified subject ID, COVID-19 status, age in years and sex. Where available, HLA class I and class II types were taken from metadata supplied by the sample provider and were not determined by assay-based typing. The paper's findings and limits, for the study overall: The quantity of clinical and demographic metadata differed by source and by participant and was supplied without curation.

The immunoSEQ Assay, a bias-controlled multiplex PCR, was used to amplify TCRbeta CDR3 regions from genomic DNA. On the authors' methods: Within the assay, amplification of reference gene primers was used to estimate how many nucleated cells each sample contained. Sequence reads were collapsed and filtered to measure the absolute abundance of every unique TCRbeta CDR3 rearrangement. Productive Simpson clonality was computed per sample as the square root of Simpson's diversity index over productive rearrangements. TCRdb took this table from immuneACCESS and kept in-frame rearrangements with V and J called. Such tables lack part of the clones; where checked against another copy, unresolved V genes explain under half of the gap, and the rest is unexplained. V and J calls and clone size are as listed in that table; D and trimming were resolved from the DNA. The sample data list a few hundred thousand clones, and around nine tenths of these were observed just once. The ten most abundant clones make up 1% of the sample.

The receptor was derived from a man aged 45 to 65 with active or convalescent COVID-19. Source material: peripheral blood. This sequence uses TRBV5-1 and TRBJ1-3, with the identity of the D gene unclear. The DNA sequence is given as TGCGCCAGCAGCTTGGGTGTGGGAGGTTCTGGAAACACCATATATTTT. It specifies CASSLGVGGSGNTIYF.